The TCR beta chain under discussion was sequenced for a study of persistence of HIV-infected CD4 T cells. Cells were stimulated nonspecifically with anti-CD3/anti-CD28 magnetic beads. Sorting of responding CD4+ T cells relied on upregulated CD40 ligand together with CD69. Adults with HIV-1 started suppressive ART while chronically infected. To note about this clone: Its antigen is unknown.

This was the immunoSEQ version 4 assay in survey mode. Clones were sequenced by immunoSEQ multiplex PCR, and TCRdb holds only the in-frame ones, with some missing. This sample carries 35,000 to 40,000 clones, approximately 90% of them seen once, and the ten largest clones take 1.3%. Per the germline V gene, CDR1 is ENHRY and CDR2 is SYGVKD. V lost 0 bases to trimming and J lost 4 bases, with 16 bases between them. The CDR3 contains 17 residues. This TCR was recovered from an adult man with HIV who was CMV-seropositive. This specimen was CD4+ T cells sorted from PBMCs after 18-hour stimulation, taken from a patient who received antiretroviral therapy. The chain has TRBV10-3 and TRBJ1-5; D is unclear. The CDR3 nucleotides read TGTGCCATCAGTGAGTCGGGATTGGCCGGCATGAATCAGCCCCAGCATTTT. As protein: CAISESGLAGMNQPQHF.